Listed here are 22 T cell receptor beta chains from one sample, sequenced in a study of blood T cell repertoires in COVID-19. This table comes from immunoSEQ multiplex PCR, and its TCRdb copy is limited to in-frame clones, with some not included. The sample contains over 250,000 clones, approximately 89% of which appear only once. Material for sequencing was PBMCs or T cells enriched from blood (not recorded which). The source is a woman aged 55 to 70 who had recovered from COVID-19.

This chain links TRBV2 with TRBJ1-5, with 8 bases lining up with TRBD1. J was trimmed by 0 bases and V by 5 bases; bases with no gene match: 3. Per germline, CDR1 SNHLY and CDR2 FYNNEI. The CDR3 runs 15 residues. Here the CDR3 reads CASSTDRASNQPQHF. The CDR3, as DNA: TGTGCCAGCAGTACGGACAGGGCTAGCAATCAGCCCCAGCATTTT.

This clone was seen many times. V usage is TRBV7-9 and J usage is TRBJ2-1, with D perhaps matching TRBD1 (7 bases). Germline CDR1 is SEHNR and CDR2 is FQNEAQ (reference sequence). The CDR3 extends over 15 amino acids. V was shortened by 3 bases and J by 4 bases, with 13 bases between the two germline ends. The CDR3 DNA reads TGTGCCAGCAGCTTTGCGGGACAGATGTACAATGAGCAGTTCTTC. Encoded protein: CASSFAGQMYNEQFF.

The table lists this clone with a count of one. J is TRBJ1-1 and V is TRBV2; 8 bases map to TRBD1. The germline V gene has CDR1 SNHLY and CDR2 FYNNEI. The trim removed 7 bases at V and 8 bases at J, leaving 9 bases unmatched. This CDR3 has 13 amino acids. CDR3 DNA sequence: TGTGCCAGCACCGACAGGGGAATTTACGAAGCTTTCTTT. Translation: CASTDRGIYEAFF.

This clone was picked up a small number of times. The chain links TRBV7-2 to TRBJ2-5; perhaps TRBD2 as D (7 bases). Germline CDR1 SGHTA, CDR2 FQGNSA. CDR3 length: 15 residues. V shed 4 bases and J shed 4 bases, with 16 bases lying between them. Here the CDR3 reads CASSSRGGAAETQYF. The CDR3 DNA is TGTGCCAGCAGCTCAAGGGGGGGGGCGGCAGAGACCCAGTACTTC.

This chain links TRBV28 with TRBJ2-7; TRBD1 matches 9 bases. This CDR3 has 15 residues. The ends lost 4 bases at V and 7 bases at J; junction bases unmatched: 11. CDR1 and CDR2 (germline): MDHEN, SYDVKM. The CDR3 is CASSSAGTGHQEQYF. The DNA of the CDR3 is TGTGCCAGCAGTTCCGCCGGGACAGGGCATCAAGAGCAGTACTTC. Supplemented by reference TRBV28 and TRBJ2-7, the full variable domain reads DVKVTQSSRYLVKRTGEKVFLECVQDMDHENMFWYRQDPGLGLRLIYFSYDVKMKEKGDIPEGYSVSREKKERFSLILESASTNQTSMYLCASSSAGTGHQEQYFGPGTRLTVT.

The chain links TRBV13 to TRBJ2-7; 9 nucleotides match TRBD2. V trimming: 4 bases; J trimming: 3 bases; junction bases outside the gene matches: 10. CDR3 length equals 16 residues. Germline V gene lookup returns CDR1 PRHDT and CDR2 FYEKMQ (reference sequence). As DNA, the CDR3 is TGTGCCAGCAGCTCTGCGAGCGGGGGGCCCCTCTACGAGCAGTACTTC. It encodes CASSSASGGPLYEQYF.

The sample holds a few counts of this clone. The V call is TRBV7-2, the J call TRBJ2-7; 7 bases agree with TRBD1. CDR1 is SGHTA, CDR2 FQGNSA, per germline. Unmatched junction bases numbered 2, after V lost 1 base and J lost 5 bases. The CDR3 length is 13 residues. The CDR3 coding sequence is TGTGCCAGCAGCTTAGGAGGGGGCGACGAGCAGTACTTC. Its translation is CASSLGGGDEQYF.

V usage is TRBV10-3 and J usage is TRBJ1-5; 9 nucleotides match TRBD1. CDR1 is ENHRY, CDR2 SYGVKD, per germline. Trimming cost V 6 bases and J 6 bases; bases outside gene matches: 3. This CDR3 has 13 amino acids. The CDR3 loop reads CAISGTGSQPQHF. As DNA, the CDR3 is TGTGCCATCAGCGGGACAGGGTCTCAGCCCCAGCATTTT.

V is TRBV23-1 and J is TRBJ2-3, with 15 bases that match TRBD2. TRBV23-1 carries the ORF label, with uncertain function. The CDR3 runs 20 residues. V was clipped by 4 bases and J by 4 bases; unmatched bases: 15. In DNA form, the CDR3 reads TGCGCCAGCAGTCTCCCGGGACTAGCGGGAGGCGGTCGTTGCCCAGATACGCAGTATTTT. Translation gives CASSLPGLAGGGRCPDTQYF.

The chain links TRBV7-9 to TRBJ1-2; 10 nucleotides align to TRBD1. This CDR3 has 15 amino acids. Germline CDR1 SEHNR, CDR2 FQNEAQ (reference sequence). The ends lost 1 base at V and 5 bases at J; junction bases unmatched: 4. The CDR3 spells CASSLGTGGTYGYTF. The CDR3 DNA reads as TGTGCCAGCAGCTTAGGGACAGGGGGGACTTATGGCTACACCTTC.

CDR3 in DNA: TGTGCCAGCAGCCCCGGGACAGGGATCAATGGCTACACCTTC. This sequence encodes CASSPGTGINGYTF. The chain is built from TRBV7-2 and TRBJ1-2; TRBD1 agrees at 9 bases. The CDR3 totals 14 residues. Germline-derived CDR1 and CDR2 are SGHTA and FQGNSA. Trimming at V came to 5 bases and at J to 6 bases, leaving 7 bases not matched to a gene.

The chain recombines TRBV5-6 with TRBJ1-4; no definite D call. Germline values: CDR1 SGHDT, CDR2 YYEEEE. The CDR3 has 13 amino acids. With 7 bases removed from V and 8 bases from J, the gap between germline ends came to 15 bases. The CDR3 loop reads CASHGSSEEKLFF. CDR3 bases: TGTGCCAGCCATGGTTCTTCGGAGGAAAAACTGTTTTTT.

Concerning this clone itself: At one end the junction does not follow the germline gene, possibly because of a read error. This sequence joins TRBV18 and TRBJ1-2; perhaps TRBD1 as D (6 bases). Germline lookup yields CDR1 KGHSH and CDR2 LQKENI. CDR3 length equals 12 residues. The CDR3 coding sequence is TGTGCCAGCTCACGAACCCAGGGGCACACCAACTTC. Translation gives CASSRTQGHTNF.

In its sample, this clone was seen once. Here the CDR3 reads CAWSERTALLDQPQHF. As DNA, the CDR3 is TGTGCCTGGAGTGAAAGGACAGCTCTATTAGATCAGCCCCAGCATTTT. The chain employs TRBV30 and TRBJ1-5; maybe TRBD1 (6 bases). Per germline, CDR1 GTSNPN and CDR2 SVGIG (reference sequence). Trimming removed 1 base at V and 5 bases at J, with 18 bases between. This CDR3 contains 16 residues.

CDR3 nucleotide sequence: TGCAGCGTTAGCCCTCAACGGCGGGAGACCCAGTACTTC. Residues: CSVSPQRRETQYF. The V call is TRBV29-1, the J call TRBJ2-5; D not resolved. Trimming cost V 5 bases and J 5 bases, with 15 bases left between them. The germline gives CDR1 SQVTM, CDR2 ANQGSEA. The CDR3 loop spans 13 amino acids.

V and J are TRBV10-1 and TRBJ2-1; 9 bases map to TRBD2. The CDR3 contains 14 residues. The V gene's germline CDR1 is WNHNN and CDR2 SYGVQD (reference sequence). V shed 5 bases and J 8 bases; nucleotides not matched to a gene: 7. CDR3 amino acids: CASSLSGSKHEQFF. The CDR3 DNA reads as TGCGCCAGCAGTCTTAGCGGGAGCAAGCATGAGCAGTTCTTC.

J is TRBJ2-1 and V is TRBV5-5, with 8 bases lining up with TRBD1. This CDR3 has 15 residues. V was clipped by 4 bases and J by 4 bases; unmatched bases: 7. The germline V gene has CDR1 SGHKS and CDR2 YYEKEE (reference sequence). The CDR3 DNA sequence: TGTGCCAGCAGCCCGGACAGGGAGCGGTACAATGAGCAGTTCTTC. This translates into CASSPDRERYNEQFF.

The CDR3 nucleotides read TGTGCCAGTAGTATTGGGGGCTGGGACTACGAGCAGTACTTC. Translation: CASSIGGWDYEQYF. This sequence joins TRBV19 and TRBJ2-7, with a weak D call TRBD1 (6 bases). The V end was cut by 3 bases, the J end by 3 bases, with 12 bases between. The germline V gene encodes CDR1 LNHDA and CDR2 SQIVND (reference sequence). The CDR3 is 14 residues long.

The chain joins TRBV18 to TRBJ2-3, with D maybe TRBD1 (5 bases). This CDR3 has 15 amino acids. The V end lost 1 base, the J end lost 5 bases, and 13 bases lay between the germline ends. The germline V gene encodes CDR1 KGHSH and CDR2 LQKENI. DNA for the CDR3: TGTGCCAGCTCACCACGCCAGGGATATGGAGATACGCAGTATTTT. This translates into CASSPRQGYGDTQYF. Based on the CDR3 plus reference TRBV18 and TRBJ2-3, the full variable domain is NAGVMQNPRHLVRRRGQEARLRCSPMKGHSHVYWYRQLPEEGLKFMVYLQKENIIDESGMPKERFSAEFPKEGPSILRIQQVVRGDSAAYFCASSPRQGYGDTQYFGPGTRLTVL.

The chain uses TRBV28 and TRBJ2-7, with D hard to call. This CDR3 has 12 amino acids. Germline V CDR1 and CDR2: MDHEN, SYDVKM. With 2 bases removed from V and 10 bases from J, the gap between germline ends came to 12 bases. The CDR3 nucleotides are TGTGCCAGCAGTTTAGCGAACGCGATACAGTACTTC. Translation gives CASSLANAIQYF.

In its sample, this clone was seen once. The CDR3 reads CATSSGSSAGELFF. DNA for the CDR3: TGTGCCACCAGTTCAGGCTCAAGTGCCGGGGAGCTGTTTTTT. The genes are TRBV24-1 and TRBJ2-2; D unresolved. The CDR3 length is 14 residues. In germline, CDR1 is KGHDR, CDR2 SFDVKD. Trimming left V 6 bases short and J 6 bases short, with 13 bases between.

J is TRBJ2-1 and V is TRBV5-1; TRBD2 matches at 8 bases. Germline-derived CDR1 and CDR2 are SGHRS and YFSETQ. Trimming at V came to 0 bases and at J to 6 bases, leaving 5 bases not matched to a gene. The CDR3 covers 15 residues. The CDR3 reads CASSLGAGEGNEQFF. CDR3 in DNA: TGCGCCAGCAGCTTGGGAGCGGGAGAGGGCAATGAGCAGTTCTTC.